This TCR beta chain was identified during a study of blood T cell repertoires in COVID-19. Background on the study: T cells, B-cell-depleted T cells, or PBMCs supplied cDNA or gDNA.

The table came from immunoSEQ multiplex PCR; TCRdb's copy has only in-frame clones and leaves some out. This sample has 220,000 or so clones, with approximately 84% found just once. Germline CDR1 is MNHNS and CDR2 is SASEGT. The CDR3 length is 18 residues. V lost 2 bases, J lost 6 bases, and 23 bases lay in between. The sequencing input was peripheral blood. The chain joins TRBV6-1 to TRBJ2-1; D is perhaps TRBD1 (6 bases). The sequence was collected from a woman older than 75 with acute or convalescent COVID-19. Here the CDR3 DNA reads TGTGCCAGCAGTGAATCCCGAGAGAGAACAGGGCGGTCCAATGAGCAGTTCTTC. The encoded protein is CASSESRERTGRSNEQFF.